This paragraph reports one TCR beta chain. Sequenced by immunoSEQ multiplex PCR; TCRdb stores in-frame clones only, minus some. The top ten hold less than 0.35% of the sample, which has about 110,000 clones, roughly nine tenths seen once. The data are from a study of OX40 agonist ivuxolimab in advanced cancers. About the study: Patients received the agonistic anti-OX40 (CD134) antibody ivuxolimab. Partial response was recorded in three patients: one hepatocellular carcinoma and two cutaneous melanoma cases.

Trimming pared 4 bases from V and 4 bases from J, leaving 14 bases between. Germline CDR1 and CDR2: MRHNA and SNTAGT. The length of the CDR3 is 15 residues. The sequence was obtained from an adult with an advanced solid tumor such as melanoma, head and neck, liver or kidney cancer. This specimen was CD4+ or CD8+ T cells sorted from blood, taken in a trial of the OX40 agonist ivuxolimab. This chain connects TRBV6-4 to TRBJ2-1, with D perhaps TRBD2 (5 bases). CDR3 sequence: CASSVTVGSYNEQFF. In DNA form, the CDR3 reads TGTGCCAGCAGTGTTACTGTGGGGAGTTACAATGAGCAGTTCTTC.